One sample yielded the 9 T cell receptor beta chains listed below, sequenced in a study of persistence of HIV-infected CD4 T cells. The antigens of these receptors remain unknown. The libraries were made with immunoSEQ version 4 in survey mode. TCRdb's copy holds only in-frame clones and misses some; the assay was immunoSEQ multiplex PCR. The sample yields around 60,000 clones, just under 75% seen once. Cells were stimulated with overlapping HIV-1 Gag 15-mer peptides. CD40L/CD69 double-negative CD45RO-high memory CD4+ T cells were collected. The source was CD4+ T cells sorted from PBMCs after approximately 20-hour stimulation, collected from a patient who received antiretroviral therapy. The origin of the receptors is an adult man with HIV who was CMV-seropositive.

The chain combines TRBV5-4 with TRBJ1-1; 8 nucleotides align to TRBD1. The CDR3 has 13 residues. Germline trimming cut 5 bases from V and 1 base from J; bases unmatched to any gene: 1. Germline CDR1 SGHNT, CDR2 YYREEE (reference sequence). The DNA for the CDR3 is TGTGCCAGCAGGCAGGGGGCGAACACTGAAGCTTTCTTT. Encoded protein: CASRQGANTEAFF.

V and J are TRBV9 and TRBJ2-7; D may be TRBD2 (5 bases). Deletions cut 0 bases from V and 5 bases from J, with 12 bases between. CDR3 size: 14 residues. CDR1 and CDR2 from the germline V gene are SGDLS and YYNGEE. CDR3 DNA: TGTGCCAGCAGCGTAGATCTGGGAGCGCACGAGCAGTACTTC. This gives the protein CASSVDLGAHEQYF.

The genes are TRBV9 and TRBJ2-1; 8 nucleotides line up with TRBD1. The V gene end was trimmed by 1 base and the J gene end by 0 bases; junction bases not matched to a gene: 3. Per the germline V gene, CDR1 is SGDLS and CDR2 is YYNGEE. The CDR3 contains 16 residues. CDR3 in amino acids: CASSVQGTGSYNEQFF. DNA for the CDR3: TGTGCCAGCAGCGTACAGGGGACAGGCTCCTACAATGAGCAGTTCTTC. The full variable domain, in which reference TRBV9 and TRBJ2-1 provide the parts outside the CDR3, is DSGVTQTPKHLITATGQRVTLRCSPRSGDLSVYWYQQSLDQGLQFLIQYYNGEERAKGNILERFSAQQFPDLHSELNLSSLELGDSALYFCASSVQGTGSYNEQFFGPGTRLTVL.

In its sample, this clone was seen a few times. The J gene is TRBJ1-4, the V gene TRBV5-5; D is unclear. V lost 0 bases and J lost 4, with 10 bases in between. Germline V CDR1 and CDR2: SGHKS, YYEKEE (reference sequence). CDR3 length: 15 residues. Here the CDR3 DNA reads TGTGCCAGCAGCTTGGTATCCGGGGTTAATGAAAAACTGTTTTTT. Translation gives CASSLVSGVNEKLFF.

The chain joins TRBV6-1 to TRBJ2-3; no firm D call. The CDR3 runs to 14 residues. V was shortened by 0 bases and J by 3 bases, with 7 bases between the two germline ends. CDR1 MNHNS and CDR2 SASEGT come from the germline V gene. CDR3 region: CASSEARLTDTQYF. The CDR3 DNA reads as TGTGCCAGCAGTGAAGCGCGTCTGACAGATACGCAGTATTTT.

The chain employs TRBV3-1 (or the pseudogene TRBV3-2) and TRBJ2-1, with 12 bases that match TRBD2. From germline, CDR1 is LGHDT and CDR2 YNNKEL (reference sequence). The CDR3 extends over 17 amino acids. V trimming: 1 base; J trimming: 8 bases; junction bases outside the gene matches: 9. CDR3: CASSQVASGGAADEQFF. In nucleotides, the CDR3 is TGTGCCAGCAGCCAAGTAGCTAGCGGGGGGGCCGCGGATGAGCAGTTCTTC.

The CDR3, as DNA: TGTGCCAGCAGCGCTAGTACCCACCAAGAGACCCAGTACTTC. Amino acid sequence: CASSASTHQETQYF. The rearrangement joins TRBV5-4 to TRBJ2-5; D gene ambiguous. CDR1 is SGHNT, CDR2 YYREEE, per germline (reference sequence). This CDR3 comprises 14 residues. V was cut by 4 bases and J by 0 bases, with 10 bases left in between.

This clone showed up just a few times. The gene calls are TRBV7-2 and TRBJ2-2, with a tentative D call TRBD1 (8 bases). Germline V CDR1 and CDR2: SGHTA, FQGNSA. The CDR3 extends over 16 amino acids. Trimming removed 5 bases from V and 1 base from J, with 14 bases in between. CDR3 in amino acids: CASSQGGTGNTGELFF. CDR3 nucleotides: TGTGCCAGCAGCCAGGGAGGGACAGGGAACACCGGGGAGCTGTTTTTT.

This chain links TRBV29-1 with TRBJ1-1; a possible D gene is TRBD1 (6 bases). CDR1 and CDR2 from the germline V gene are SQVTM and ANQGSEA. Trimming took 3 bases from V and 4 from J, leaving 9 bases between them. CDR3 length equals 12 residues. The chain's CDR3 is CSVDGQFTEAFF. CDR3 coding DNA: TGCAGCGTTGATGGACAGTTCACTGAAGCTTTCTTT.